This is a list of T cell receptor beta chains from one sample in a study of chemoradiotherapy in HPV16-positive cancers. Method: immunoSEQ multiplex PCR; TCRdb's copy keeps in-frame clones and lacks some. The sample has approximately 9,400 clones, less than 80% seen once. The sample was collected from a patient who underwent chemoradiotherapy. These receptors were collected from a human donor with HPV-associated anogenital cancer. The conserved cysteine and the conserved F or W are not part of the CDR3 here. Fields, in order: J gene, V gene, CDR3 protein.

TRBJ2-1,TRBV5-3,ARSLSAPGSVWNEQF
TRBJ1-2,TRBV6-6,ASRKPSRNYGYT
TRBJ2-3,TRBV7-9,ASSPTLDTQY
TRBJ2-3,TRBV7-9,ASSLYPGLETSDTQY
TRBJ2-7,TRBV28,ASSFLISTGPYEQY
TRBJ2-4,TRBV2,ASSEVGVAKNIQY
TRBJ1-4,TRBV15,ATSFATNEKLF
TRBJ1-5,TRBV19,ASSIEGDQPQH
TRBJ1-6,TRBV5-1,ASSNSGPYNSPLH
TRBJ1-4,TRBV30,AWSDTGYSNEKLF
TRBJ2-2,TRBV7-9,ASSSSLAVHTNTGELF
TRBJ2-2,TRBV4-1,ASSPLRGELF
TRBJ2-7,TRBV9,ASSVGGSPYEQY
TRBJ2-5,TRBV10-1,ASSEALQETQY
TRBJ2-3,TRBV11-2,ASRFRGTSGSFTDTQY
TRBJ2-2,TRBV6-1,ASSEELLAGGRTGELF
TRBJ2-3,TRBV7-3,ASSLGVAGGTDTQY
TRBJ1-2,TRBV19,ATRQGLNYGYT
TRBJ2-2,TRBV29-1,SVASHTGELF
TRBJ1-5,TRBV9,ARETERFQPQH
TRBJ2-7,TRBV27,ASSIGRDYEQY
TRBJ1-2,TRBV27,ASFAPGRGNYGYT
TRBJ1-5,TRBV10-3,AISDGVNQPQH
TRBJ2-5,TRBV7-2,ASSLRGSSQETQY
TRBJ1-6,TRBV4-3,ASSLDRVGNSPLH
TRBJ2-1,TRBV19,ASSIQSRGNEQF